The clone carrying this T cell receptor beta chain appeared a few times. Its antigen is still unknown. The data originate from a study of cytomegalovirus exposure and HLA in healthy donors. In the PCR, 60 Vbeta and 13 Jbeta primers were used. Original processing methods: In a later analysis, approximately 73 million unique TCR beta chains included roughly 11 million shared by two or more donors. Clones were sequenced by immunoSEQ multiplex PCR, and TCRdb holds only the in-frame ones, with some missing. Clone size and the V and J calls come from that table; the DNA yielded D and trimming. The repertoire holds about 170,000 clones, with approximately 73% as singletons. Whole-study findings and limits: An analysis that came later showed most CMV-associated TCR beta chains appearing HLA-restricted. Some V segments, TRBV6-2 and TRBV6-3 among them, were indistinguishable and were therefore excluded. A classifier reportedly called cytomegalovirus status with high sensitivity and specificity.

With V trimmed by 10 bases and J by 3 bases, 14 bases remained unmatched. The CDR3 loop spans 16 amino acids. The V gene's germline CDR1 is LNHDA and CDR2 SQIVND (reference sequence). The TCR originated in a woman between 18 and 29 years old in good health and CMV-seropositive. The chain links TRBV19 to TRBJ2-2; 7 nucleotides match TRBD1. Sequencing input: PBMCs. The CDR3 DNA follows: TGTGCCACCAGTAGGGACAGCTCGTTTTACACCGGGGAGCTGTTTTTT. It is translated as CATSRDSSFYTGELFF. Complete variable domain (other parts from reference TRBV19 and TRBJ2-2): DGGITQSPKYLFRKEGQNVTLSCEQNLNHDAMYWYRQDPGQGLRLIYYSQIVNDFQKGDIAEGYSVSREKKESFPLTVTSAQKNPTAFYLCATSRDSSFYTGELFFGEGSRLTVL.